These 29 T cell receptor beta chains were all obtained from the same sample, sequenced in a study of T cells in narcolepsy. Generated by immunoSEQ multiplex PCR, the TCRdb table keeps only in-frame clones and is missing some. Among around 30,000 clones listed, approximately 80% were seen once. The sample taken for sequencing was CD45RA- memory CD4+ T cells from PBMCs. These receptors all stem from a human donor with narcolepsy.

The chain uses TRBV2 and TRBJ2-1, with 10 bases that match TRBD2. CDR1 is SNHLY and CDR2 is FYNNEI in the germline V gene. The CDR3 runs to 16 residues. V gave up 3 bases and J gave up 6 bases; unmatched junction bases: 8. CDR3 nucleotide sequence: TGTGCCAGCAGTGATGGGCTAGCGGGGGCTGGCAATGAGCAGTTCTTC. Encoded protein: CASSDGLAGAGNEQFF. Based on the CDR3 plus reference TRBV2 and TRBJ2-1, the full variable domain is EPEVTQTPSHQVTQMGQEVILRCVPISNHLYFYWYRQILGQKVEFLVSFYNNEISEKSEIFDDQFSVERPDGSNFTLKIRSTKLEDSAMYFCASSDGLAGAGNEQFFGPGTRLTVL.

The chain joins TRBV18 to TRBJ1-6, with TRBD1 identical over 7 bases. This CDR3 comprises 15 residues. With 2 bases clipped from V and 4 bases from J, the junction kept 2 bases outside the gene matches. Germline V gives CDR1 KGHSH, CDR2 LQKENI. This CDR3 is CASSPMGQYNSPLHF. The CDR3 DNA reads TGTGCCAGCTCACCAATGGGACAGTATAATTCACCCCTCCACTTT.

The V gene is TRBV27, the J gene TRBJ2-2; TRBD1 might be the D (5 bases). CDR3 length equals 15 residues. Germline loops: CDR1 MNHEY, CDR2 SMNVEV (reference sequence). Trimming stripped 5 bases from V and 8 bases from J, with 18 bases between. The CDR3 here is CASSPLAGSPGELFF. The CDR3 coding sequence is TGTGCCAGCAGTCCCTTGGCAGGGTCCCCGGGGGAGCTGTTTTTT.

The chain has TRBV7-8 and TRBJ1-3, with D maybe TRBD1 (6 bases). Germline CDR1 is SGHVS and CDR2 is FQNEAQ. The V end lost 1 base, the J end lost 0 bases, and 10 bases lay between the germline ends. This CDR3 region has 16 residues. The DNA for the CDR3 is TGTGCCAGCAGCTTAGAGGGGGGCCACTCTGGAAACACCATATATTTT. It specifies CASSLEGGHSGNTIYF. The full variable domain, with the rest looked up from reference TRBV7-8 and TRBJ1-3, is GAGVSQSPRYKVAKRGQDVALRCDPISGHVSLFWYQQALGQGPEFLTYFQNEAQLDKSGLPSDRFFAERPEGSVSTLKIQRTQQEDSAVYLCASSLEGGHSGNTIYFGEGSWLTVV.

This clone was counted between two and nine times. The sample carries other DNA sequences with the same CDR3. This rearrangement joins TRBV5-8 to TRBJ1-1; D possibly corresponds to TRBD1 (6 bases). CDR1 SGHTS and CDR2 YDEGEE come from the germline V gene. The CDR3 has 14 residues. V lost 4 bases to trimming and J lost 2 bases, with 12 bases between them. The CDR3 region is CASSRGHLNTEAFF. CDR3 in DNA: TGTGCCAGCAGCAGGGGACACCTCAACACTGAAGCTTTCTTT.

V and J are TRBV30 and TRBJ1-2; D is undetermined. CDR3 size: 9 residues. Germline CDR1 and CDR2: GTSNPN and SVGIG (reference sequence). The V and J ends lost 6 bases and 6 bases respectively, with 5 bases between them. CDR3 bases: TGTGCCTGCCAGGATGGCTACACCTTC. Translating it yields CACQDGYTF.

CDR3 loop: CASSLDQQPAYEQYF. The CDR3 DNA reads TGTGCCAGCAGCTTAGATCAACAGCCTGCCTACGAGCAGTACTTC. The chain joins TRBV11-2 to TRBJ2-7; D call uncertain. CDR1 is SGHAT and CDR2 is FQNNGV in the germline V gene. The V and J ends lost 0 bases and 2 bases respectively, with 11 bases between them. The length of the CDR3 is 15 residues.

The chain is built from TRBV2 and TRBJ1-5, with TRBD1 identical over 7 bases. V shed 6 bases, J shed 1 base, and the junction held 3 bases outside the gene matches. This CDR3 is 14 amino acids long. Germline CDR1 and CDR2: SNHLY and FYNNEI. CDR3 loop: CASRGQRSNQPQHF. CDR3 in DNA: TGTGCCAGCAGGGGACAGAGGAGCAATCAGCCCCAGCATTTT. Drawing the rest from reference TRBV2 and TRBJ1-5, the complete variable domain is EPEVTQTPSHQVTQMGQEVILRCVPISNHLYFYWYRQILGQKVEFLVSFYNNEISEKSEIFDDQFSVERPDGSNFTLKIRSTKLEDSAMYFCASRGQRSNQPQHFGDGTRLSIL.

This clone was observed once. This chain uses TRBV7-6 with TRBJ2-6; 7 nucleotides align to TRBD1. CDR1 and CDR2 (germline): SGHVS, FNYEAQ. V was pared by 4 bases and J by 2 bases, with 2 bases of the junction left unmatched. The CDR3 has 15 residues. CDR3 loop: CASSSQGAGANVLTF. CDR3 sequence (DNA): TGTGCCAGCAGCTCCCAGGGGGCTGGGGCCAACGTCCTGACTTTC.

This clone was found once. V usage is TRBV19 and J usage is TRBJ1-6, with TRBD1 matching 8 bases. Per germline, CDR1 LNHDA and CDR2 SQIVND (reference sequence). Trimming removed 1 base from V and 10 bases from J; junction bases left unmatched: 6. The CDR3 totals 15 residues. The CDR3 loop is CASSIGGQGGSPLHF. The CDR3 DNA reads TGTGCCAGTAGTATAGGCGGACAGGGAGGCTCACCCCTCCACTTT. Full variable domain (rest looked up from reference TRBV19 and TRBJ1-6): DGGITQSPKYLFRKEGQNVTLSCEQNLNHDAMYWYRQDPGQGLRLIYYSQIVNDFQKGDIAEGYSVSREKKESFPLTVTSAQKNPTAFYLCASSIGGQGGSPLHFGNGTRLTVT.

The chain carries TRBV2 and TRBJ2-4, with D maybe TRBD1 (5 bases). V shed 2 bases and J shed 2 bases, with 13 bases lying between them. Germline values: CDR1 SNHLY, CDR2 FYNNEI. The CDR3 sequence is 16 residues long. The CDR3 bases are TGTGCCAGCAGTGAACAGGGTGGAATAACCAAAAACATTCAGTACTTC. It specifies CASSEQGGITKNIQYF.

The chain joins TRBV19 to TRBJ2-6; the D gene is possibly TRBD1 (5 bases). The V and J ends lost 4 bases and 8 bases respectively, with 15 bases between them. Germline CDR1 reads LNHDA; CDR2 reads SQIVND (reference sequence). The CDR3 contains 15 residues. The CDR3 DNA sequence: TGTGCCAGTAGTAGCAGGGCGTCCCAAACCAACGTCCTGACTTTC. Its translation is CASSSRASQTNVLTF.

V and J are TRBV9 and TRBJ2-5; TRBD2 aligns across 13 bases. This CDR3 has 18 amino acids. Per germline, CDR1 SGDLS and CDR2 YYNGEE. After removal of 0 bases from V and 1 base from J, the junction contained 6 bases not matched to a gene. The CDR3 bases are TGTGCCAGCAGCGTAGGGGCAACTAGCGGGGGGGCCCAAGAGACCCAGTACTTC. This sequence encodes CASSVGATSGGAQETQYF.

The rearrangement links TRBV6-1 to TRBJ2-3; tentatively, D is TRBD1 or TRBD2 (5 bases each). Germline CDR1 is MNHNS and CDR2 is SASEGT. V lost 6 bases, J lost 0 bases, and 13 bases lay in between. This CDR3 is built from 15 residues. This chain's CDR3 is CASRSGWGSTDTQYF. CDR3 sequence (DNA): TGTGCCAGCAGATCCGGGTGGGGGAGCACAGATACGCAGTATTTT.

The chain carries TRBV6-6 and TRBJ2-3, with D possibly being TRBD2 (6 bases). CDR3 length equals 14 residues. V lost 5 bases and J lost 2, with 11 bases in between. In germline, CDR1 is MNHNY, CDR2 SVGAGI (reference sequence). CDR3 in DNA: TGTGCCAGCAGTCCAAGGGACTCCACAGATACGCAGTATTTT. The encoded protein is CASSPRDSTDTQYF.

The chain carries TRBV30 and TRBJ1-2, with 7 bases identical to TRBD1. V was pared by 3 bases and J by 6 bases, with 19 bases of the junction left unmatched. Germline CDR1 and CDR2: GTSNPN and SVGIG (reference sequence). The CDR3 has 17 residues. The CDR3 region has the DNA TGTGCCTGGAGGCGGACAGGACCTATCCTGACTTTGAATGGCTACACCTTC. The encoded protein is CAWRRTGPILTLNGYTF.

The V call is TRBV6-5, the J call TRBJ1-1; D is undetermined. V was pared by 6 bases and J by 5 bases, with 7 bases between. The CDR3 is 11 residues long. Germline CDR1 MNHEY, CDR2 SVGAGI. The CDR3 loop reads CASRWGTEAFF. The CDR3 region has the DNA TGTGCCAGCAGGTGGGGTACTGAAGCTTTCTTT.

Here the CDR3 DNA reads TGTGCCAGCAGTCACAGCAATGGGGAGCTGTTTTTT. Translation gives CASSHSNGELFF. The chain employs TRBV6-1 and TRBJ2-2; D unresolved. CDR3 length equals 12 residues. From germline, CDR1 is MNHNS and CDR2 SASEGT. V gave up 5 bases and J gave up 8 bases, with 9 bases separating them.

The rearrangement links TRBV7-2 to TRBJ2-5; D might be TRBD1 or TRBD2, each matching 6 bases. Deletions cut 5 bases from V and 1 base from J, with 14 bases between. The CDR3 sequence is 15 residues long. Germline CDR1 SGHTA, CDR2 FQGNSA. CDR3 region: CASSQGRGLQETQYF. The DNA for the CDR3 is TGTGCCAGCAGCCAGGGGCGGGGCCTCCAAGAGACCCAGTACTTC.

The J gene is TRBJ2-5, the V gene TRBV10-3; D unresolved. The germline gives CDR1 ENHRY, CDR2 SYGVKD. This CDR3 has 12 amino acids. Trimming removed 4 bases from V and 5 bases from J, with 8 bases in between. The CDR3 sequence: CAISADGETQYF. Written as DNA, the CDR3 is TGTGCCATCAGTGCGGACGGGGAGACCCAGTACTTC.

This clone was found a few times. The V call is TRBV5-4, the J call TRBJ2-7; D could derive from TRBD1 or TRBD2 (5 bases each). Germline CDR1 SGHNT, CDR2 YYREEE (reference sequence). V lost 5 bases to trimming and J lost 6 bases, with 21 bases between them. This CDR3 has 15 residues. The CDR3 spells CASRPQLGETGEQYF. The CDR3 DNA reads TGTGCCAGCAGACCCCAACTGGGGGAAACGGGCGAGCAGTACTTC.

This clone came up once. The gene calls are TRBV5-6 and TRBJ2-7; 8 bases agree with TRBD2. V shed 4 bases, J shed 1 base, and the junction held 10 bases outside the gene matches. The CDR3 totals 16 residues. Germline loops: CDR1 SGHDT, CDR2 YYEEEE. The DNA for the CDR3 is TGTGCCAGCAGCGTCCTTAAGCGGGGGCATTCCTACGAGCAGTACTTC. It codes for CASSVLKRGHSYEQYF.

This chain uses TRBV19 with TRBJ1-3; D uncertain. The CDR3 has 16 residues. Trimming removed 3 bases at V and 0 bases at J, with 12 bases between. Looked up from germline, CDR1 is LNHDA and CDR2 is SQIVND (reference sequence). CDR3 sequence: CASSIRPQSSGNTIYF. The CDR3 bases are TGTGCCAGTAGTATCCGGCCCCAGAGCTCTGGAAACACCATATATTTT.

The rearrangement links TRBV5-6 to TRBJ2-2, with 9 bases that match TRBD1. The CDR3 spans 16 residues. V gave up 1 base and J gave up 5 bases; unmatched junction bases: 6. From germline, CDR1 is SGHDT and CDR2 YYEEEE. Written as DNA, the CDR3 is TGTGCCAGCAGCTTGTGGGGACAGGGTTCGACCGGGGAGCTGTTTTTT. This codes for CASSLWGQGSTGELFF.

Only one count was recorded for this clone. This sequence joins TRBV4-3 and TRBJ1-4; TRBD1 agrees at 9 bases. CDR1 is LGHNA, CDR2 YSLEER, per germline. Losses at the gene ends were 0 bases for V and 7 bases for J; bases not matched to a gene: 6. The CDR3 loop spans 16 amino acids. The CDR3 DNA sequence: TGCGCCAGCAGCCAAGAAGAGGGACAGGGTGTTGAAAAACTGTTTTTT. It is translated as CASSQEEGQGVEKLFF.

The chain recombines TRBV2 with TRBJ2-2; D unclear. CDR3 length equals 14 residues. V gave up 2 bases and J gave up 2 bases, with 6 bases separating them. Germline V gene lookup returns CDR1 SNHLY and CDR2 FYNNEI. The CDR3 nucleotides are TGTGCCAGCAGTGAATCGTCTAACACCGGGGAGCTGTTTTTT. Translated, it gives CASSESSNTGELFF.

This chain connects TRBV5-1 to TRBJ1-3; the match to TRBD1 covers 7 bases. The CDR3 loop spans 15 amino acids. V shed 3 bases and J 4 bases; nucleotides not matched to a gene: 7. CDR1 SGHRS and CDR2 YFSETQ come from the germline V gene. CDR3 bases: TGCGCCAGCAGCTCGGGACAGAACCTAGGAAACACCATATATTTT. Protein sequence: CASSSGQNLGNTIYF.

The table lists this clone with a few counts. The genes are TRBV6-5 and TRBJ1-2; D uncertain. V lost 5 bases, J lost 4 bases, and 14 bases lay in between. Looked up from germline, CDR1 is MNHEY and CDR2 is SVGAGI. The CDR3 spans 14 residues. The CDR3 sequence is CASSPTGTIYGYTF. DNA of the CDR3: TGTGCCAGCAGTCCGACTGGAACGATCTATGGCTACACCTTC.

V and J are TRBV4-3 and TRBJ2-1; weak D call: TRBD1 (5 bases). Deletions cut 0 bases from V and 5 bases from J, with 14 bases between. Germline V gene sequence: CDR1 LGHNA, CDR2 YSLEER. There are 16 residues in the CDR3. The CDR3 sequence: CASSQDLTGRHNEQFF. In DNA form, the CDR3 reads TGCGCCAGCAGCCAAGATCTTACAGGACGGCACAATGAGCAGTTCTTC.